The present TCR beta chain was sequenced within a study of blood T cells in healthy people across ages. PCR was performed a second time for about 6 to 12 cycles using a sample-barcoded 5' primer and a J-beta primer mix. The template-switch adaptor, which had 12 random nucleotides, put a tag on each cDNA molecule. Via MiXCR, TCRdb re-called the 5' RACE reads, giving one row per CDR3 protein. Of approximately 490,000 distinct CDR3 sequences in the sample, 24% were seen once. This clonotype was detected only a few times. Germline V gene lookup returns CDR1 SGHTA and CDR2 FQGNSA. The CDR3 is made up of 14 amino acids. These same data were also listed under a study on T cells of mothers and their children. That investigation notes: Overlap measured in related mother-child pairs was slightly, non-significantly higher than in unrelated pairs.

The material sequenced was blood. V and J are TRBV7-2 and TRBJ2-5, with D unresolved. The last part of the DNA fits TRBJ2-7 better; the J call may be wrong. The sequence came from a boy aged 5-17 years in good health. CDR3 sequence (DNA): TGTGCCAGCAGCCAGACTGGGTCAACCTACGAGCAGTACTTC. Translated: CASSQTGSTYEQYF.